This T cell receptor beta chain stems from a study of human T cells and chemical hapten exposure. Via MiXCR, TCRdb re-called the RACE reads, giving one row per CDR3 protein. Among 180,000 or so distinct CDR3 sequences listed, approximately 14% were seen once. This CDR3 has 18 amino acids. Trimming left V 3 bases short and J 7 bases short, with 25 bases between. CDR1 SGHTA and CDR2 FQGNSA come from the germline V gene. The time point denotes: patch test 1, 2 weeks after DPC sensitization. The treatment denotes: therapeutic diphenylcyclopropenone sensitization with weekly scalp DPC. Those who donated were patients with alopecia, 18 to 70 years of age, and suitable for DPC.

The sample was whole blood, taken in connection with sensitization to the hapten diphenylcyclopropenone (DPC). The receptor comes from a woman younger than 45 with alopecia areata. Some clones in this sample may be carry-over from other donors' samples. V gene TRBV7-2 combines with J gene TRBJ2-1, with D possibly TRBD1 on 5 matching bases. CDR3 in amino acids: CASSLDPFRAGFMNEQFF. The CDR3, as DNA: TGTGCCAGCAGCTTGGATCCTTTCCGGGCAGGGTTTATGAATGAGCAGTTCTTC.